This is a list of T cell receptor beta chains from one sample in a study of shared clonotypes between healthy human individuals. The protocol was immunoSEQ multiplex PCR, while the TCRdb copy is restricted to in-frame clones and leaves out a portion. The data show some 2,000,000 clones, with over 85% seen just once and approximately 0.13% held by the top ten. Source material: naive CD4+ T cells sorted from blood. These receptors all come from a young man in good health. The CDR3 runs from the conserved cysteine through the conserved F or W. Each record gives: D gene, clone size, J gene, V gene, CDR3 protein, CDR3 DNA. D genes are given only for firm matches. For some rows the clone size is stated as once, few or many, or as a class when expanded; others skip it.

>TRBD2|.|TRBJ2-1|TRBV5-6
CASSFIAGGGHNEQFF
TGTGCCAGCAGCTTCATAGCGGGAGGAGGGCACAATGAGCAGTTCTTC
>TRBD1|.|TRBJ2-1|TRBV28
CASRETGLSNEQFF
TGTGCCAGCAGGGAGACAGGGTTGAGCAATGAGCAGTTCTTC
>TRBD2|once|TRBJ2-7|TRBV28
CASSPSRPAGGPLSSYEQYF
TGTGCCAGCAGTCCCTCCCGCCCAGCGGGGGGCCCTTTAAGCTCCTACGAGCAGTACTTC
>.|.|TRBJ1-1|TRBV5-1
CASSSSRGGTAEAFF
TGCGCCAGCAGCTCGTCCAGGGGTGGGACGGCTGAAGCTTTCTTT
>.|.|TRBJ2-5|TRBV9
CASSVGGKETQYF
TGTGCCAGCAGCGTAGGGGGGAAAGAGACCCAGTACTTC
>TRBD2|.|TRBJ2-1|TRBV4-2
CASSPGTSGGPSGNEQFF
TGTGCCAGCAGCCCTGGGACTAGCGGGGGGCCGTCGGGAAATGAGCAGTTCTTC
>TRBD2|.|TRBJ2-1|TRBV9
CASSVALVSGRYYNEQFF
TGTGCCAGCAGCGTAGCCCTGGTTAGCGGGAGATATTACAATGAGCAGTTCTTC
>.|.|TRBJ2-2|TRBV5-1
CASSHRDAGAGELFF
TGCGCCAGCAGCCACAGGGATGCGGGGGCCGGGGAGCTGTTTTTT
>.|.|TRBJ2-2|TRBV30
CAWSTRRGLGELFF
TGTGCCTGGAGCACGAGGCGGGGTTTGGGGGAGCTGTTTTTT
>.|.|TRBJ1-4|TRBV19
CASSISGTLANEKLFF
TGTGCCAGTAGTATAAGCGGGACGTTAGCTAATGAAAAACTGTTTTTT
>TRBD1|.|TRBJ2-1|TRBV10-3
CAASGQGPNNEQFF
TGTGCCGCCTCGGGACAGGGCCCAAACAATGAGCAGTTCTTC
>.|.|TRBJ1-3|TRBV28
CASSFLSRWGNTIYF
TGTGCCAGCAGTTTTCTATCCAGGTGGGGAAACACCATATATTTT
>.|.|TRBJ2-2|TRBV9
CASSVAGGSYTGELFF
TGTGCCAGCAGCGTAGCTGGGGGGAGTTACACCGGGGAGCTGTTTTTT
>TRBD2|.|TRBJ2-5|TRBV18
CASSPSGGETQYF
TGTGCCAGCTCTCCTAGCGGGGGAGAGACCCAGTACTTC
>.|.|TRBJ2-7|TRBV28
CASSFPGLGAYEQYF
TGTGCCAGCAGTTTTCCTGGCTTAGGGGCCTACGAGCAGTACTTC
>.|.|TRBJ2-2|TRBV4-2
CASSPHPRGTGELFF
TGTGCCAGCTCACCCCACCCACGGGGGACCGGGGAGCTGTTTTTT
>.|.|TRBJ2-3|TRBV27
CASSFQTSQYF
TGTGCCAGCAGTTTCCAGACTTCACAGTATTTT
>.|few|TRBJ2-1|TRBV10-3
CAISELANEQFF
TGTGCCATCAGTGAACTAGCCAATGAGCAGTTCTTC
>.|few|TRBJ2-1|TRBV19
CASSIQGVREQFF
TGTGCCAGTAGTATACAAGGGGTAAGGGAGCAGTTCTTC
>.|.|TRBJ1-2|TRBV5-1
CASSPGKFGDGYTF
TGCGCCAGCAGCCCGGGGAAGTTCGGAGATGGCTACACCTTC
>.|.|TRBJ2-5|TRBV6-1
CASSVGQGQETQYF
TGTGCCAGCAGTGTTGGGCAGGGTCAAGAGACCCAGTACTTC
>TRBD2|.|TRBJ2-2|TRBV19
CASSMDSGTAGELFF
TGTGCCAGTAGTATGGATAGCGGGACGGCCGGGGAGCTGTTTTTT
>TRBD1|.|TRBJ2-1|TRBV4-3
CASSQTSGTVYNEQFF
TGCGCCAGCAGCCAAACCTCCGGGACAGTCTACAATGAGCAGTTCTTC